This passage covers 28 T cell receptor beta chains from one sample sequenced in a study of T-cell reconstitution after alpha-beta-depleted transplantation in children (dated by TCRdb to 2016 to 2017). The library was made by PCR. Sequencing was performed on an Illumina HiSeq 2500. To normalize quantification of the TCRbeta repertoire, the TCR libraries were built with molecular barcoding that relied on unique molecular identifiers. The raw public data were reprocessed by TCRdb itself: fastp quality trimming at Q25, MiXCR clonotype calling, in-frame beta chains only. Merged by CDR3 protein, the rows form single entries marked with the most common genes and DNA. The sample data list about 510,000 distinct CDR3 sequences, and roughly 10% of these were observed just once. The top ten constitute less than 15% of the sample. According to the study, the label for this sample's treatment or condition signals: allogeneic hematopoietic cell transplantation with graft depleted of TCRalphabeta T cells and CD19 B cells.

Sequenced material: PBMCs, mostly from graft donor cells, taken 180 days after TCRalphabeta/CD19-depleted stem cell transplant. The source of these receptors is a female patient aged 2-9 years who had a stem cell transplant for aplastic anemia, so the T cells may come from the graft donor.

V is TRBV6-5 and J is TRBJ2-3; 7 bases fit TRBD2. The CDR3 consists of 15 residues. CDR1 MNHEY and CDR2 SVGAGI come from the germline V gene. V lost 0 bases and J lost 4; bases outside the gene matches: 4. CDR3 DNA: TGTGCCAGCAGTTACTCGATAGGGAGGGCAGATACGCAGTATTTT. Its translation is CASSYSIGRADTQYF.

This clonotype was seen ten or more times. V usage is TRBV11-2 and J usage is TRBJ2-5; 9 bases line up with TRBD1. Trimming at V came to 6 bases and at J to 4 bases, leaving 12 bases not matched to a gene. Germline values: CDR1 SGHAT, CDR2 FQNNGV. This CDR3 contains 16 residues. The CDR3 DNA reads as TGTGCCAGCAGTACTCACAAAGACAGGGGGTCAGAGACCCAGTACTTC. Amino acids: CASSTHKDRGSETQYF.

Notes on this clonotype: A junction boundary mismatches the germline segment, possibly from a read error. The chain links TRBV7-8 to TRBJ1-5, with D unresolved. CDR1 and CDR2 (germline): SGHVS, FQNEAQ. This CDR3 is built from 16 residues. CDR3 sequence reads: CASSLGRLISHQLQHF. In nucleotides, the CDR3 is TGTGCCAGCAGCTTAGGACGACTGATTAGCCATCAGCTCCAGCATTTT. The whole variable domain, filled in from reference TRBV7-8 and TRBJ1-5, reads GAGVSQSPRYKVAKRGQDVALRCDPISGHVSLFWYQQALGQGPEFLTYFQNEAQLDKSGLPSDRFFAERPEGSVSTLKIQRTQQEDSAVYLCASSLGRLISHQLQHFGDGTRLSIL.

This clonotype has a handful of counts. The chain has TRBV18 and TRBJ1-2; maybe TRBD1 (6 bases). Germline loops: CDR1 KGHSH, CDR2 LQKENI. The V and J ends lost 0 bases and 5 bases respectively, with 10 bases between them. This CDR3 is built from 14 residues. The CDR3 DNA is TGTGCCAGCTCACCACCAGGACAGAAATATGGCTACACCTTC. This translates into CASSPPGQKYGYTF.

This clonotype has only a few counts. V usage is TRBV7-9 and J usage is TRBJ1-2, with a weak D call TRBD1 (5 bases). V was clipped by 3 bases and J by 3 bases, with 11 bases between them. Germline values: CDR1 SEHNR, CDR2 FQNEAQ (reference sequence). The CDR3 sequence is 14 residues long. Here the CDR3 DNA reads TGTGCCAGCAGCTTCCAGGGCGGCGACTATGGCTACACCTTC. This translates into CASSFQGGDYGYTF.

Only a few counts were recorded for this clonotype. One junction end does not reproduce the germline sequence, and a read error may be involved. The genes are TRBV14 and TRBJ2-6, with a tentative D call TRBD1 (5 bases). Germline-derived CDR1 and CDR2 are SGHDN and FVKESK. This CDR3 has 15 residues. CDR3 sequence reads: CASSKSISGANGLTF. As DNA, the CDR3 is TGTGCCAGCAGCAAGAGTATTTCTGGGGCCAACGGCCTGACTTTC. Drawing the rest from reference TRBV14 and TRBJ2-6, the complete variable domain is EAGVTQFPSHSVIEKGQTVTLRCDPISGHDNLYWYRRVMGKEIKFLLHFVKESKQDESGMPNNRFLAERTGGTYSTLKVQPAELEDSGVYFCASSKSISGANGLTFGAGSRLTVL.

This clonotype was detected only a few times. The chain's CDR3 is CASSLLRAGDPYEQYV. In nucleotides, the CDR3 is TGTGCCAGCAGTTTACTTCGTGCGGGAGACCCCTACGAGCAGTACGTC. This rearrangement joins TRBV12-3 or TRBV12-4 to TRBJ2-7, with 7 bases identical to TRBD2. Trimming at V came to 2 bases and at J to 2 bases, leaving 9 bases not matched to a gene. CDR3 length equals 16 residues.

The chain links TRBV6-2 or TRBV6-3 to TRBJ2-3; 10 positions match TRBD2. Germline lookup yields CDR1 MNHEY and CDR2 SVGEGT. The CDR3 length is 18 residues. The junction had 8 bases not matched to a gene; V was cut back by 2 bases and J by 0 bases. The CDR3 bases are TGTGCCAGCAGTTACCCCCTATCTAGCGGGAGAAGCACAGATACGCAGTATTTT. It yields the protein CASSYPLSSGRSTDTQYF.

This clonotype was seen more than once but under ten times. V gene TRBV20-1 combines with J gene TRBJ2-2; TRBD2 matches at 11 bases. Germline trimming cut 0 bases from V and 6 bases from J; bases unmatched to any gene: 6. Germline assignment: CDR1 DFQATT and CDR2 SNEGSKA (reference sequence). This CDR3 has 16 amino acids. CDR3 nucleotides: TGCAGTGCTAGAGATCTCCTAGCGGGAGGCGCCGGGGAGCTGTTTTTT. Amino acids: CSARDLLAGGAGELFF.

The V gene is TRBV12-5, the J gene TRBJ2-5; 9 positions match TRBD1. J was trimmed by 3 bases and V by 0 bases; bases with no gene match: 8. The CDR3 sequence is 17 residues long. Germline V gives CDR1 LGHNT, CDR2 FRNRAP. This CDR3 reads CASGLVLTGGREETQYF. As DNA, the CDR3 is TGTGCTAGTGGTTTGGTCCTCACAGGGGGCCGGGAAGAGACCCAGTACTTC.

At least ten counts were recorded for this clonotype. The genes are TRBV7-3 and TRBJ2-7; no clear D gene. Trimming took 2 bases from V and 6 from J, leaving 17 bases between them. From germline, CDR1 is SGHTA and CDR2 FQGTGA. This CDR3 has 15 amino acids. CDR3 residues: CASSLDPQGAREQYF. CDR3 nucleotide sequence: TGTGCCAGCAGCTTAGACCCCCAAGGAGCGCGCGAGCAGTACTTC.

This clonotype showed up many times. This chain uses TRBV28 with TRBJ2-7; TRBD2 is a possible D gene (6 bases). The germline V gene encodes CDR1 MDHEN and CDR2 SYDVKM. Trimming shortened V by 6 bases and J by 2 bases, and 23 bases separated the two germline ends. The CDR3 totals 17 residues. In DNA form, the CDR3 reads TGTGCCAGCAGCCCCAGTGGGGGGTCCCGACTAACCTACGAGCAGTACTTC. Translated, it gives CASSPSGGSRLTYEQYF.

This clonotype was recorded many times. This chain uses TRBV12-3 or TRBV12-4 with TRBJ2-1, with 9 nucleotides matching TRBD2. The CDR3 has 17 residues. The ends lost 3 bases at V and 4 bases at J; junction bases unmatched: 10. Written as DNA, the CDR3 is TGTGCCAGCAGTTTGCCTAGCGGGAAACTGGGATACAATGAGCAGTTCTTC. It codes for CASSLPSGKLGYNEQFF.

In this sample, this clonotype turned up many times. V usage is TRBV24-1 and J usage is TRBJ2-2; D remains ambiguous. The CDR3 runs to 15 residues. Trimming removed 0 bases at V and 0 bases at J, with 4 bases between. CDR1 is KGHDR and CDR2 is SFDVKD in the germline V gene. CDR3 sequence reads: CATSDLAANTGELFF. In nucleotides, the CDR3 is TGTGCCACCAGTGATTTGGCAGCGAACACCGGGGAGCTGTTTTTT.

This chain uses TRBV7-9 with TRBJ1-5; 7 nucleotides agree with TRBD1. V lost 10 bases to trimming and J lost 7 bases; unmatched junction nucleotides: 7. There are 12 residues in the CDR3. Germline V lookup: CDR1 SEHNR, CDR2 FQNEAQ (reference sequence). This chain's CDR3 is CATGEGQQPQHF. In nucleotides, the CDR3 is TGTGCCACGGGGGAGGGACAGCAGCCCCAGCATTTT.

Here the CDR3 DNA reads TGTGCCAGCAGCTCCACGGGGGGGCGCGGAAACACCATATATTTT. Protein product: CASSSTGGRGNTIYF. This chain connects TRBV7-2 to TRBJ1-3; TRBD1 is a possible D gene (6 bases). Germline CDR1 and CDR2: SGHTA and FQGNSA. This CDR3 has 15 residues. Trimming cost V 4 bases and J 4 bases, with 14 bases left between them.

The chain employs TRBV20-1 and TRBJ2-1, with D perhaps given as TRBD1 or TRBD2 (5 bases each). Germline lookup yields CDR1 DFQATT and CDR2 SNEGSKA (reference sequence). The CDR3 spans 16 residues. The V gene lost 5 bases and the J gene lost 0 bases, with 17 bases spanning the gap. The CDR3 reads CSAPGPLRISYNEQFF. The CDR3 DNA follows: TGCAGTGCTCCGGGGCCACTCCGAATCTCCTACAATGAGCAGTTCTTC.

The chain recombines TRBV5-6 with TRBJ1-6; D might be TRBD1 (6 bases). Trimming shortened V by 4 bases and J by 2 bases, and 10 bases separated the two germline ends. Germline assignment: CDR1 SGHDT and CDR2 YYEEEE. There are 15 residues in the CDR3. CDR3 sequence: CASSPGQTYNSPLHF. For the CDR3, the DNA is TGTGCCAGCAGCCCCGGACAGACCTATAATTCACCCCTCCACTTT. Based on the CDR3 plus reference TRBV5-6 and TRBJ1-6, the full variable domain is DAGVTQSPTHLIKTRGQQVTLRCSPKSGHDTVSWYQQALGQGPQFIFQYYEEEERQRGNFPDRFSGHQFPNYSSELNVNALLLGDSALYLCASSPGQTYNSPLHFGNGTRLTVT.

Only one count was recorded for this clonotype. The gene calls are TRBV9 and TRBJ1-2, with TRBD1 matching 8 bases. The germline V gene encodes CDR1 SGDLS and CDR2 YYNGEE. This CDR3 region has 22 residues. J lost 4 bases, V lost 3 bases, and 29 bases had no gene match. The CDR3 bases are TGTGCCAGCAGCGAAGGGGGAGGACAGGGACTTTCGGCGGCTGCGGCGGTCTATGGCTACACCTTC. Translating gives CASSEGGGQGLSAAAAVYGYTF.

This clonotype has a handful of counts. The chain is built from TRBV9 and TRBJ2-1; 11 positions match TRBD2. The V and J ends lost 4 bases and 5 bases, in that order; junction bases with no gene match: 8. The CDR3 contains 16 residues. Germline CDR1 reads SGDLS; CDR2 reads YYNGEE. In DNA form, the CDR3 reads TGTGCCAGCAGCTGGTCGATAGCGGGAGGGAACAATGAGCAGTTCTTC. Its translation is CASSWSIAGGNNEQFF.

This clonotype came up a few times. The CDR3, as DNA: TGTGCCAGCAGCGCGACAGGGCTAGGGAATGAGCAGTTCTTC. Translating gives CASSATGLGNEQFF. V and J are TRBV7-2 and TRBJ2-1; 7 positions match TRBD1. The CDR3 covers 14 residues. The V gene's germline CDR1 is SGHTA and CDR2 FQGNSA. V lost 5 bases and J lost 7; bases outside the gene matches: 8.

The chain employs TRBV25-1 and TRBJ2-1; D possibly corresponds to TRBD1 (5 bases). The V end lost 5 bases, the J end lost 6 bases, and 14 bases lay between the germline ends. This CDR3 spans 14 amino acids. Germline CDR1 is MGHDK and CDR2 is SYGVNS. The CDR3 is CASSFRPDSNEQFF. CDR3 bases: TGTGCCAGCAGTTTTCGACCCGACAGCAATGAGCAGTTCTTC.

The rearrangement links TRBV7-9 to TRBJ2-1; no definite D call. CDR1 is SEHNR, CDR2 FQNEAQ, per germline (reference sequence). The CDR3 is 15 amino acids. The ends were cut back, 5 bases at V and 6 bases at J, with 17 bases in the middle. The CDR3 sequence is CASSPAKATSNEQFF. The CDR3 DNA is TGTGCCAGCAGCCCGGCGAAAGCCACCAGCAATGAGCAGTTCTTC.

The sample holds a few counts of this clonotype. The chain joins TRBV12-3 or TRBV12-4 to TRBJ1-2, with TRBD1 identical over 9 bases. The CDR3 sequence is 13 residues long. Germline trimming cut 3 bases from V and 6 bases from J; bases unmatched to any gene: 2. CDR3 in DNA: TGTGCCAGCAGTTTCGGACAGGGGAATGGCTACACCTTC. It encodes CASSFGQGNGYTF.

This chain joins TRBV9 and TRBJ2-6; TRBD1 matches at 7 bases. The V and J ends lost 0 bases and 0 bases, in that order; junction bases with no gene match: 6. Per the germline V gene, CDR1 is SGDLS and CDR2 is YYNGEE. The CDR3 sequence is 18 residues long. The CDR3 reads CASSVVKGGGSGANVLTF. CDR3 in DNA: TGTGCCAGCAGCGTAGTCAAAGGGGGCGGCTCTGGGGCCAACGTCCTGACTTTC.

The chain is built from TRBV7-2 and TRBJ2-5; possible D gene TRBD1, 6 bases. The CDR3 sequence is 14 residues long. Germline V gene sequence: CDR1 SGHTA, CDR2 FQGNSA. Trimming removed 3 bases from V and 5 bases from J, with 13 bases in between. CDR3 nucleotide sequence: TGTGCCAGCAGCTTCCAGGGGAAGAGGGAGACCCAGTACTTC. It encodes CASSFQGKRETQYF.

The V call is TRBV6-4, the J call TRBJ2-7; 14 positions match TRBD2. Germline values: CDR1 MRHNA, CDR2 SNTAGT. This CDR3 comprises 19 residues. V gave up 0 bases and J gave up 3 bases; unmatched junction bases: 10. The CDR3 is CASSDSGLAGGPSIYEQYV. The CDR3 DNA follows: TGTGCCAGCAGTGACTCAGGACTAGCGGGAGGTCCCTCTATCTACGAGCAGTACGTC.

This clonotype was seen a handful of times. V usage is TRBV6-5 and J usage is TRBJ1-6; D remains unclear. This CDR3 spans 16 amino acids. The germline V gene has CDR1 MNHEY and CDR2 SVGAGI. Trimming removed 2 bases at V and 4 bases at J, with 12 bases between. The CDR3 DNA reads TGTGCCAGCAGTTACACGAAAACAGCTTATAATTCACCCCTCCACTTT. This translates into CASSYTKTAYNSPLHF.